What follows are 25 T cell receptor beta chains derived from one specimen sequenced in a study of cytomegalovirus exposure and HLA in healthy donors. Researchers ran the PCR with 60 Vbeta and 13 Jbeta primers. TCRdb's table, derived via immunoSEQ multiplex PCR, lists solely in-frame clones and lacks some. Of some 190,000 clones listed, roughly 9.5% were seen once; the top ten hold approximately 1.5%. Sequenced: PBMCs. The receptors derive from a woman between 25 and 40 years old in good health and CMV-seropositive.

This clone was recorded a few times. The chain couples TRBV10-3 to TRBJ2-1, with 11 bases fitting TRBD2. J was trimmed by 6 bases and V by 3 bases; bases with no gene match: 4. This CDR3 has 15 amino acids. CDR1 and CDR2 from the germline V gene are ENHRY and SYGVKD. The CDR3 nucleotides read TGTGCCATCAGTGAAACGGGACTAGCGGTCAATGAGCAGTTCTTC. Protein product: CAISETGLAVNEQFF.

This clone was counted only a few times. The chain uses TRBV19 and TRBJ2-2; 10 bases align to TRBD2. From germline, CDR1 is LNHDA and CDR2 SQIVND (reference sequence). CDR3 length equals 17 residues. V lost 4 bases, J lost 1 base, and 6 bases stayed unmatched. CDR3 sequence (DNA): TGTGCCAGTAGTAGCCGGCGGACTAGCGGGAACACCGGGGAGCTGTTTTTT. This translates into CASSSRRTSGNTGELFF.

The chain uses TRBV10-1 and TRBJ2-7, with D possibly TRBD1 on 5 matching bases. This CDR3 is 14 amino acids long. Trimming pared 6 bases from V and 2 bases from J, leaving 14 bases between. Germline CDR1 is WNHNN and CDR2 is SYGVQD (reference sequence). CDR3 residues: CASSPRANTYEQYF. The CDR3 DNA follows: TGCGCCAGCAGCCCCAGGGCGAATACCTACGAGCAGTACTTC.

This clone was counted a few times. This sequence joins TRBV15 and TRBJ2-7; D gene uncertain. Germline V gene data show CDR1 as LNHNV and CDR2 as YYDKDF (reference sequence). Trimming removed 1 base from V and 3 bases from J, with 7 bases in between. This CDR3 is built from 13 residues. The CDR3 region has the DNA TGTGCCACCAGCAGAGTTCTCTTCTACGAGCAGTACTTC. Amino acids: CATSRVLFYEQYF.

This clone has just a few counts. V usage is TRBV27 and J usage is TRBJ1-2; 12 nucleotides align to TRBD1. With 10 bases clipped from V and 5 bases from J, the junction kept 8 bases outside the gene matches. This CDR3 spans 14 amino acids. Germline CDR1 and CDR2: MNHEY and SMNVEV (reference sequence). The CDR3 is CATLPGQGAYGYTF. The DNA of the CDR3 is TGTGCCACCCTCCCGGGACAGGGGGCTTATGGCTACACCTTC.

This clone has a handful of counts. CDR3 sequence (DNA): TGTGCCAGCAGCTTTCAGGGCTCCTACGAGCAGTACTTC. Amino acids: CASSFQGSYEQYF. J is TRBJ2-7 and V is TRBV11-2, with a possible D match to TRBD1 (5 bases). The CDR3 loop spans 13 amino acids. Germline V lookup: CDR1 SGHAT, CDR2 FQNNGV. V dropped 3 bases and J dropped 0 bases, with 6 bases sitting between them. The variable domain in full, completed from reference TRBV11-2 and TRBJ2-7, reads EAGVAQSPRYKIIEKRQSVAFWCNPISGHATLYWYQQILGQGPKLLIQFQNNGVVDDSQLPKDRFSAERLKGVDSTLKIQPAKLEDSAVYLCASSFQGSYEQYFGPGTRLTVT.

This clone was recorded a few times. The V call is TRBV2, the J call TRBJ2-1; D remains ambiguous. The germline V gene has CDR1 SNHLY and CDR2 FYNNEI. Trimming removed 7 bases from V and 7 bases from J, with 8 bases in between. This CDR3 spans 11 amino acids. The DNA of the CDR3 is TGTGCCAGCACTCCACTTAATGAGCAGTTCTTC. As protein: CASTPLNEQFF.

This clone was detected only a few times. V and J are TRBV9 and TRBJ1-4, with 10 bases matching TRBD1. CDR1 and CDR2 from the germline V gene are SGDLS and YYNGEE. The CDR3 extends over 15 amino acids. Losses at the gene ends were 4 bases for V and 7 bases for J; bases not matched to a gene: 7. CDR3 sequence: CASSPWTGGGEKLFF. CDR3 nucleotide sequence: TGTGCCAGCAGCCCGTGGACAGGGGGGGGTGAAAAACTGTTTTTT.

CDR3 nucleotide sequence: TGTGCCAGCAGCTTGGCCGGGGGACTGGGCTATGGCTACACCTTC. Translating it yields CASSLAGGLGYGYTF. The V call is TRBV5-6, the J call TRBJ1-2, with D tentatively TRBD1 (5 bases). The germline V gene encodes CDR1 SGHDT and CDR2 YYEEEE. Between the trimmed V and J ends, which lost 0 bases and 4 bases, there was a span of 13 bases. CDR3 length: 15 residues.

This chain links TRBV29-1 with TRBJ1-5; D is unresolved. This CDR3 spans 12 amino acids. Germline V lookup: CDR1 SQVTM, CDR2 ANQGSEA. V was pared by 4 bases and J by 4 bases, with 8 bases between. The CDR3 nucleotides read TGCAGCGTTGGGGCAGCAAATCAGCCCCAGCATTTT. Translation gives CSVGAANQPQHF.

This clone was seen more than once but under ten times. The chain uses TRBV4-2 and TRBJ2-7, with D hard to call. The germline gives CDR1 LGHNA, CDR2 YNFKEQ. The CDR3 runs 16 residues. Trimming took off 0 bases at V and 0 bases at J, with 12 bases between the two ends. The CDR3 DNA follows: TGTGCCAGCAGCCAAGAGGGCAGTCCCGGCTCCTACGAGCAGTACTTC. Encoded protein: CASSQEGSPGSYEQYF.

This clone has a handful of counts. One end of the junction fails to match germline, which may point to a read error. J is TRBJ1-2 and V is TRBV6-5; no clear D. This CDR3 is 13 amino acids long. Germline loops: CDR1 MNHEY, CDR2 SVGAGI. This chain's CDR3 is CAISRPDNYDYTF. The CDR3 bases are TGTGCCATCTCCCGGCCAGATAACTATGACTACACCTTC.

This clone came up a few times. The CDR3 bases are TGCGCCAGCAGCTTGGCTCGCCTAGCGAGCACAGATACGCAGTATTTT. Protein product: CASSLARLASTDTQYF. The genes are TRBV5-1 and TRBJ2-3, with a possible D match to TRBD2 (6 bases). This CDR3 has 16 residues. Trimming stripped 0 bases from V and 0 bases from J, with 11 bases between. From germline, CDR1 is SGHRS and CDR2 YFSETQ.

The genes are TRBV2 and TRBJ2-7, with D perhaps TRBD1 (7 bases). Germline loops: CDR1 SNHLY, CDR2 FYNNEI. The CDR3 length is 15 residues. Trimming took off 7 bases at V and 3 bases at J, with 19 bases between the two ends. Here the CDR3 DNA reads TGTGCCAGCAAGGAGGGGGCTAGCGAGAACTACGAGCAGTACTTC. It specifies CASKEGASENYEQYF. Variable domain in full (rest from reference TRBV2 and TRBJ2-7): EPEVTQTPSHQVTQMGQEVILRCVPISNHLYFYWYRQILGQKVEFLVSFYNNEISEKSEIFDDQFSVERPDGSNFTLKIRSTKLEDSAMYFCASKEGASENYEQYFGPGTRLTVT.

CDR3 protein: CAWSWSAGGPDEQYF. CDR3 bases: TGTGCCTGGAGTTGGTCAGCGGGAGGGCCCGACGAGCAGTACTTC. The rearrangement links TRBV30 to TRBJ2-7; 10 bases are a match to TRBD2. The ends lost 2 bases at V and 5 bases at J; junction bases unmatched: 9. CDR1 is GTSNPN and CDR2 is SVGIG in the germline V gene (reference sequence). The CDR3 loop spans 15 amino acids. Full variable domain (missing parts from reference TRBV30 and TRBJ2-7): SQTIHQWPATLVQPVGSPLSLECTVEGTSNPNLYWYRQAAGRGLQLLFYSVGIGQISSEVPQNLSASRPQDRQFILSSKKLLLSDSGFYLCAWSWSAGGPDEQYFGPGTRLTVT.

The chain uses TRBV6-8 and TRBJ1-4; possibly TRBD1 for D (6 bases). CDR3 length equals 17 residues. V lost 6 bases and J lost 7, with 24 bases in between. Germline CDR1 MNHGY, CDR2 SAAAGT. For the CDR3, the DNA is TGTGCCAGCAGCGTCCCGTACGGGGGGGGGCAGCGTGAAAAACTGTTTTTT. Its protein product is CASSVPYGGGQREKLFF.

The rearrangement links TRBV12-5 to TRBJ2-1; 8 nucleotides line up with TRBD2. J gave up 5 bases and V 5 bases, and 2 bases lay outside the gene matches. Germline CDR1 and CDR2: LGHNT and FRNRAP. The CDR3 consists of 13 residues. The CDR3: CASGPGLDNEQFF. CDR3 DNA: TGTGCTAGTGGTCCGGGACTAGACAATGAGCAGTTCTTC.

This clone showed up just a few times. The V gene is TRBV18, the J gene TRBJ1-4; the D gene is possibly TRBD1 (6 bases). Germline assignment: CDR1 KGHSH and CDR2 LQKENI. V shed 0 bases and J shed 8 bases, with 13 bases lying between them. This CDR3 is built from 15 residues. The CDR3 region is CASSPPITGSEKLFF. The CDR3 DNA is TGTGCCAGCTCACCACCGATCACAGGGTCGGAAAAACTGTTTTTT.

The chain couples TRBV27 to TRBJ1-5; D not resolved. CDR1 and CDR2 (germline): MNHEY, SMNVEV (reference sequence). V lost 2 bases to trimming and J lost 7 bases, with 15 bases between them. This CDR3 comprises 15 residues. The CDR3 spells CASSLRGGPGQPQHF. The CDR3 bases are TGTGCCAGCAGTTTACGGGGAGGTCCCGGGCAGCCCCAGCATTTT.

This clone has a handful of counts. The chain uses TRBV4-1 and TRBJ2-1; weak D call: TRBD1 (5 bases). The V end was cut by 3 bases, the J end by 10 bases, with 16 bases between. The germline V gene encodes CDR1 MGHRA and CDR2 YSYEKL. This CDR3 is 14 amino acids long. The CDR3 spells CASSQPTRTLEQFF. The CDR3 nucleotides are TGCGCCAGCAGCCAGCCGACCCGGACATTGGAGCAGTTCTTC.

V gene TRBV7-9 combines with J gene TRBJ2-7; 11 bases fit TRBD2. Per germline, CDR1 SEHNR and CDR2 FQNEAQ (reference sequence). This CDR3 spans 16 amino acids. With 2 bases clipped from V and 4 bases from J, the junction kept 7 bases outside the gene matches. The CDR3 coding sequence is TGTGCCAGCAGCTTAACCGTAGCGGGAGGGGGTTACGAGCAGTACTTC. Translated, it gives CASSLTVAGGGYEQYF.

This sequence joins TRBV9 and TRBJ2-2; 12 positions agree with TRBD2. The V gene's germline CDR1 is SGDLS and CDR2 YYNGEE. The CDR3 has 16 amino acids. The V and J ends lost 0 bases and 8 bases, in that order; junction bases with no gene match: 5. The CDR3 coding sequence is TGTGCCAGCAGCGTAGAGCGAGGACTAGCGGGAGGGGAGCTGTTTTTT. This translates into CASSVERGLAGGELFF.

This rearrangement joins TRBV10-2 to TRBJ1-4; 10 bases align to TRBD1. The CDR3 totals 15 residues. Germline trimming cut 3 bases from V and 10 bases from J; bases unmatched to any gene: 8. The V gene's germline CDR1 is WSHSY and CDR2 SAAADI. In DNA, the CDR3 is TGCGCCAGCAGTGATCCCCGGGGACAGGGGTCAAAACTGTTTTTT. It codes for CASSDPRGQGSKLFF.

This clone was counted between two and nine times. The V gene is TRBV21-1, the J gene TRBJ2-7; the DNA was not used to check the table's D call, TRBD1. TRBV21-1 is described as a pseudogene. The CDR3 has 14 residues. CDR3 in DNA: TGTGCCAGCAGTATAGGACAGGGTTCCTACGAGCAGTACTTC. Amino acids: CASSIGQGSYEQYF.

This clone was seen a few times. This chain connects TRBV30 to TRBJ2-7; no clear D gene. V lost 4 bases, J lost 5 bases, and 15 bases lay in between. The germline CDR1 and CDR2 sequences are GTSNPN and SVGIG (reference sequence). CDR3 length equals 13 residues. The CDR3 region is CAWTPSPPHEQYF. CDR3 in DNA: TGTGCCTGGACCCCGAGTCCTCCCCACGAGCAGTACTTC.